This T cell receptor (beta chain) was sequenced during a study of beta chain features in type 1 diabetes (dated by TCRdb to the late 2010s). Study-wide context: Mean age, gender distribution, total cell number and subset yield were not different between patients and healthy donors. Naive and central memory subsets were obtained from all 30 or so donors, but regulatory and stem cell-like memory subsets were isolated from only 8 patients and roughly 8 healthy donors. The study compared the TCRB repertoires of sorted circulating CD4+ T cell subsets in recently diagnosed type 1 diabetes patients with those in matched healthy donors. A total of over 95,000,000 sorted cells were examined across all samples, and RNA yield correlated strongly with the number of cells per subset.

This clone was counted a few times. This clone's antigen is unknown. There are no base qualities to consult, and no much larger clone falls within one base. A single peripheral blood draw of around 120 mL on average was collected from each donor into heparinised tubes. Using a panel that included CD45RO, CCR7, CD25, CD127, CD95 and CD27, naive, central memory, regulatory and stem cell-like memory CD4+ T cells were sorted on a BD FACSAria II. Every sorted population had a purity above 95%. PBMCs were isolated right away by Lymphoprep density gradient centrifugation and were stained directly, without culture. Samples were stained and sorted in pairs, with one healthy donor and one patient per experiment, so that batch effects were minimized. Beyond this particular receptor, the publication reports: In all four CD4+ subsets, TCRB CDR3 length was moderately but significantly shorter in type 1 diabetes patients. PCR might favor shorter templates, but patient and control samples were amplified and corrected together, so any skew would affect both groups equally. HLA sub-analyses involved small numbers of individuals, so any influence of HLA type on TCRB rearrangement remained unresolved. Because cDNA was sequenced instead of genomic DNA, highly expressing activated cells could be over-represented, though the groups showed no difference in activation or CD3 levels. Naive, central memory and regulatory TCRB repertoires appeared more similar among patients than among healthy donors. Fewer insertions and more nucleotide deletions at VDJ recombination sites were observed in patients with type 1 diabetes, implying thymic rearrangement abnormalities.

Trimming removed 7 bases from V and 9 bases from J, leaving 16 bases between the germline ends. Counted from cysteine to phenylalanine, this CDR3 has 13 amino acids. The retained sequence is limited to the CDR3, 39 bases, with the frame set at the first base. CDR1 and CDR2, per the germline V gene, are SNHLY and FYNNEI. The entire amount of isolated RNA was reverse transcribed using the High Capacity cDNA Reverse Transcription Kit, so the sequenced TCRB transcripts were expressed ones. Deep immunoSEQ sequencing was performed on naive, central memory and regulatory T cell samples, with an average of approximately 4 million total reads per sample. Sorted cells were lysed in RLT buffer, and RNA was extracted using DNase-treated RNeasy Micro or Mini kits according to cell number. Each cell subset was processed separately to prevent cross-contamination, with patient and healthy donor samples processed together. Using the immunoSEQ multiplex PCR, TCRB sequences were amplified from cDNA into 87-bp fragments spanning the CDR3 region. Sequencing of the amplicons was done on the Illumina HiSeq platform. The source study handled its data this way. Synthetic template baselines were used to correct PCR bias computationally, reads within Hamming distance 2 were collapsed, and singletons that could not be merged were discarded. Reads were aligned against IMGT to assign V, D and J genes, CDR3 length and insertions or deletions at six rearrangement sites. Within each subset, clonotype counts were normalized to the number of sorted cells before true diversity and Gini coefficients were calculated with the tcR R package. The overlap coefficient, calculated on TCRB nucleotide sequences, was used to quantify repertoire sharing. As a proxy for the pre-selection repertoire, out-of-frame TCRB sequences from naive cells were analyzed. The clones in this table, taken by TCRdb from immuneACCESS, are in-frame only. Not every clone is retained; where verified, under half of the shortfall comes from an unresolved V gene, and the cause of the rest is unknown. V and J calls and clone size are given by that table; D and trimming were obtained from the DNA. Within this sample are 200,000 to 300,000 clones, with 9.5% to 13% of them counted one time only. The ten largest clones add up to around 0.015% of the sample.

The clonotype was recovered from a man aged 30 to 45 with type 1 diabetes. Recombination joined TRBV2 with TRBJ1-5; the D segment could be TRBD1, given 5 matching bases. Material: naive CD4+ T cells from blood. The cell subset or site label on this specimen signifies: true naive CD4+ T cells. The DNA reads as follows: TGTGCCAGCACCAGACAGATCGAGACGCCCCAGCATTTT. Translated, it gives CASTRQIETPQHF.